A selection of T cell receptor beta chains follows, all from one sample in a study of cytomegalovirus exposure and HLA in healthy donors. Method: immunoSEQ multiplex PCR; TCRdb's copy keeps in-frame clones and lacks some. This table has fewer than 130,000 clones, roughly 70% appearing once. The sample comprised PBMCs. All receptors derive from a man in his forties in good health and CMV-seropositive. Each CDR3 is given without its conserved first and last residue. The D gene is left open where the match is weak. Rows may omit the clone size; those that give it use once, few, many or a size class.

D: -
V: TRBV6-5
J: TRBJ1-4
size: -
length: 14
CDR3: ASSYSTWGREEKLF

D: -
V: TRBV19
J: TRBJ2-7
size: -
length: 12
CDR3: ASSGQLDSYEQY

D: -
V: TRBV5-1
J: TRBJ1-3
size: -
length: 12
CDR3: ASSLDRAGNTIY

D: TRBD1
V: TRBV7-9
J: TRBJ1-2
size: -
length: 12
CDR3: ASSHSGQGEGYT

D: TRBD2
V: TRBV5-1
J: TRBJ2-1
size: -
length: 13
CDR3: ASSLGLAGENEQF

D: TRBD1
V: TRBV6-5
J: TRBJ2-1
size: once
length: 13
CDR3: ASRGGQGGYNEQF

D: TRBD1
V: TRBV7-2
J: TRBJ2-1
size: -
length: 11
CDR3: ASSLAQDRERF

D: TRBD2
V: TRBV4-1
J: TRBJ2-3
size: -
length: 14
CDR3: ASRRKLAEIPDTQY

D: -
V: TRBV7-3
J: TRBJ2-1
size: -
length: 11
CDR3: ASSLGRYNEQF

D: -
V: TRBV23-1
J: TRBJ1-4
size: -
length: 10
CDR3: ASSLENEKLF

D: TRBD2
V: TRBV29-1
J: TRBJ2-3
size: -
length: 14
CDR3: SAVSSGATDPDTQY

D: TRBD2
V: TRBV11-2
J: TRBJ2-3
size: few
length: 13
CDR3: ASSLFSGSTDTQY

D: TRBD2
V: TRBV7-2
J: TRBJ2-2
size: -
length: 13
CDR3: ASSLQAGGWGELF

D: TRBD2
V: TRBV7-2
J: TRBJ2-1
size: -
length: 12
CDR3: ASSLVGTSYEQF

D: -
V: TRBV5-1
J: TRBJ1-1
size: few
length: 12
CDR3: ASSLATGTAEAF

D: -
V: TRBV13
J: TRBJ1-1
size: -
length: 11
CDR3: ASSSVLNTEAF

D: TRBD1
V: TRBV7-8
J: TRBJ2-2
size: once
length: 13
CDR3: ASSMQTGTTGELF

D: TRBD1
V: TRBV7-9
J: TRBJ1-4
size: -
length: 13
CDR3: ASSPGQGSGEKLF

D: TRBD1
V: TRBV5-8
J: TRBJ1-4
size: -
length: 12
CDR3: ASSSGQTNEKLF

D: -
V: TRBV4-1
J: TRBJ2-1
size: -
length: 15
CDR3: ASSQGPPIQGDNEQF

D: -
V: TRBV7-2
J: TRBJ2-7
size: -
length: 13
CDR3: ASSEGPGSSYEQY

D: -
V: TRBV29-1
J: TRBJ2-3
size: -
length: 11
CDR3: SVTGWATDTQY

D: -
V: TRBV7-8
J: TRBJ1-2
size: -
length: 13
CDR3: ASSLERGPRYGYT

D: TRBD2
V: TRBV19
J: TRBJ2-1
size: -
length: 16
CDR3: ASSPRGLAGGPYNEQF

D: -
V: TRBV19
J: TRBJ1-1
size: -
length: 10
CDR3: ASSKQDTEAF

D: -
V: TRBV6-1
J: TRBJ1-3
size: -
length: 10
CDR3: ASGAFGNTIY

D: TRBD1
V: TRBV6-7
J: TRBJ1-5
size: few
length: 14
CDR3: ASTGQGVGSNQPQH

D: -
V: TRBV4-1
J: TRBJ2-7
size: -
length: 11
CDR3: ASSQVQGYEQY

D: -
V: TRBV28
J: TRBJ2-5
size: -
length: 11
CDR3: ASSLYTEETQY

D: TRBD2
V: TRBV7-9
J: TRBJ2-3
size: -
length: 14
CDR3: ASSLRTSGASDTQY

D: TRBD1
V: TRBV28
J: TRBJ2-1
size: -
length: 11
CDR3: ASSFNRGLEQF

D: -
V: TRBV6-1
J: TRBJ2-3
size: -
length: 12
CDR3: ASRDQGWTDTQY

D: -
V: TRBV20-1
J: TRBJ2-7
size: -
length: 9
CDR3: SATDTYEQY

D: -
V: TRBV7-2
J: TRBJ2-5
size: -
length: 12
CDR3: ASSKRQTSETQY

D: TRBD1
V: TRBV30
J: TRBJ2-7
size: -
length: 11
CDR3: AWSTGASGEQY

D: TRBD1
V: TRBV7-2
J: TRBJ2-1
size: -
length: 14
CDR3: ASSLGLDRLYNEQF

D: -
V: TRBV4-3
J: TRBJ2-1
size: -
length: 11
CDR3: ASSQDLGGEQF